These 3 T cell receptor beta chains originate from one sample sequenced in a study of metastatic and nonmetastatic thyroid tumors. Patients had received no treatment of any kind before thyroid surgery. TCRdb reanalyzed the PCR reads via MiXCR. Among tens of thousands of clones listed, around 15% were seen once. Material: blood. The receptors were sampled from a female donor with papillary thyroid cancer or a benign thyroid nodule (not recorded which). Some clones in this sample may be carry-over from other donors' samples.

On this clone itself: With a much larger clone just one base away, this may be a read error. The chain combines TRBV4-2 with TRBJ2-1, with a tentative D call TRBD2 (5 bases). Germline CDR1 and CDR2: LGHNA and YNFKEQ. The V and J ends lost 1 base and 6 bases respectively, with 13 bases between them. This CDR3 spans 15 amino acids. The CDR3 DNA reads as TGTGCCAGCAGCCAAGTATGGGAGCGGTGCAATGAGCAGTTCTTC. This codes for CASSQVWERCNEQFF.

This clone was seen at least ten times. The CDR3 DNA reads as TGCGCCAGCAGCTTAGGCCTAGACTCTGGAAACACCATATATTTT. Protein sequence: CASSLGLDSGNTIYF. The gene calls are TRBV5-1 and TRBJ1-3; D remains unclear. Germline CDR1 reads SGHRS; CDR2 reads YFSETQ. V was clipped by 2 bases and J by 0 bases, with 9 bases between them. CDR3 size: 15 residues.

This clone was counted a few times. V and J are TRBV29-1 and TRBJ2-7; D is unresolved. The length of the CDR3 is 10 residues. Per the germline V gene, CDR1 is SQVTM and CDR2 is ANQGSEA. Trimming removed 5 bases at V and 10 bases at J, with 12 bases between. This chain's CDR3 is CSVLAGDQYF. CDR3 coding DNA: TGCAGCGTTTTGGCCGGCGATCAGTACTTC.